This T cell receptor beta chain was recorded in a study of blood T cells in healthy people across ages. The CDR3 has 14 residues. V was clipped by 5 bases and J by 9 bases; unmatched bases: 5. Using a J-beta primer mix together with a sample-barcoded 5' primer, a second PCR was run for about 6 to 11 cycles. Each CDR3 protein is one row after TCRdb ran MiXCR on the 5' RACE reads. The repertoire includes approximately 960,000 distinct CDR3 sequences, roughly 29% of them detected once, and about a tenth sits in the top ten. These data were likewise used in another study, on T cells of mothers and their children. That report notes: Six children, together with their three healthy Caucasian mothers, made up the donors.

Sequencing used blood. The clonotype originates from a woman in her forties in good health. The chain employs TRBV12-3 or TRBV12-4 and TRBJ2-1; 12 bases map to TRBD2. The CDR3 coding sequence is TGTGCCAGCAGTGTCCTAGCGGGGGGGCGTGAGCAGTTCTTC. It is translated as CASSVLAGGREQFF.